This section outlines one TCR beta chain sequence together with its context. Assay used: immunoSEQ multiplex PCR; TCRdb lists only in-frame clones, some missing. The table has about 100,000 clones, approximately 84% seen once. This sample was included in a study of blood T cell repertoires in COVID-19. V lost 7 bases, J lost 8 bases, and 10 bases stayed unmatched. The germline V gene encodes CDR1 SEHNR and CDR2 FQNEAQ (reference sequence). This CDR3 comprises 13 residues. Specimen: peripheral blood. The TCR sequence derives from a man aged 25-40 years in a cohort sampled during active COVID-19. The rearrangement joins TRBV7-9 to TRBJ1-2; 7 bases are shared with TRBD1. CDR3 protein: CASNRPTGEGYTF. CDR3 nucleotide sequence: TGTGCCAGCAACCGCCCCACAGGGGAAGGCTACACCTTC.